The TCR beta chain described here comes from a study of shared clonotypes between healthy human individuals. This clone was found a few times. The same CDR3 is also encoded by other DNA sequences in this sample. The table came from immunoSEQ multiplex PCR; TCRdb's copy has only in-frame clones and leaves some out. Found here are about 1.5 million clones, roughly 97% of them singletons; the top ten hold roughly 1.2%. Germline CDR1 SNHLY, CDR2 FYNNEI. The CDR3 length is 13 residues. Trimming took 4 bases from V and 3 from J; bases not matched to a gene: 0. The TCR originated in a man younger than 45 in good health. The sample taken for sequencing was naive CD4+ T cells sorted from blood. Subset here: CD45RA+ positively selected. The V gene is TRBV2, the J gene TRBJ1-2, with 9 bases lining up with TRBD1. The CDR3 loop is CASSGQGDYGYTF. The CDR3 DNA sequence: TGTGCCAGCAGTGGACAGGGGGACTATGGCTACACCTTC.